The 12 T cell receptor beta chains presented below share a single source sample, sequenced in a study of human T cells and chemical hapten exposure. TCRdb fed the 5' RACE reads into MiXCR, producing one record per CDR3 protein. The sample records more than 75,000 distinct CDR3 sequences, around a sixth being singletons. The authors extracted total RNA from unfractionated whole blood. The receptors shown here come from a female donor in good health.

The chain has TRBV28 and TRBJ1-1; D call uncertain. Germline loops: CDR1 MDHEN, CDR2 SYDVKM. V was shortened by 5 bases and J by 0 bases, with 10 bases between the two germline ends. This CDR3 region has 14 residues. The CDR3 protein is CASSRTDLNTEAFF. The CDR3 coding sequence is TGTGCCAGCAGTCGCACGGACTTGAACACTGAAGCTTTCTTT.

This rearrangement joins TRBV6-1 to TRBJ2-7, with D perhaps assigned TRBD1 or TRBD2 (5 bases each). The CDR3 runs 16 residues. The germline V gene has CDR1 MNHNS and CDR2 SASEGT. Trimming cost V 0 bases and J 4 bases, with 16 bases left between them. CDR3 coding DNA: TGTGCCAGCAGTGAAGCCGGCACCTGGGACCCTTACGAGCAGTACTTC. The encoded protein is CASSEAGTWDPYEQYF.

The chain couples TRBV12-3 or TRBV12-4 to TRBJ1-1, with unresolved D. This CDR3 comprises 13 residues. Trimming pared 7 bases from V and 3 bases from J, leaving 12 bases between. The CDR3: CASTLQLYTEAFF. CDR3 nucleotides: TGTGCCAGCACCCTACAGCTTTACACTGAAGCTTTCTTT.

This sequence joins TRBV27 and TRBJ2-7, with D uncertain. Germline CDR1 and CDR2: MNHEY and SMNVEV (reference sequence). The CDR3 covers 15 residues. Trimming left V 6 bases short and J 0 bases short, with 15 bases between. The DNA of the CDR3 is TGTGCCAGCAGCTCGCCCGGCACTTCCTCCTACGAGCAGTACTTC. Translation: CASSSPGTSSYEQYF.

CDR3 sequence: CASSPLSTANYGYTF. The CDR3, as DNA: TGTGCCAGCAGCCCACTTTCTACAGCTAACTATGGCTACACCTTC. The V call is TRBV5-6, the J call TRBJ1-2; D call uncertain. With 4 bases removed from V and 0 bases from J, the gap between germline ends came to 13 bases. CDR3 length equals 15 residues. The germline V gene encodes CDR1 SGHDT and CDR2 YYEEEE.

The chain has TRBV5-4 and TRBJ1-1, with D perhaps matching TRBD1 (5 bases). Trimming pared 4 bases from V and 4 bases from J, leaving 17 bases between. Germline V gives CDR1 SGHNT, CDR2 YYREEE (reference sequence). CDR3 length equals 15 residues. DNA of the CDR3: TGTGCCAGCAGCATAGGGACGGGACCCTTCACTGAAGCTTTCTTT. Protein: CASSIGTGPFTEAFF.

Only a few counts were recorded for this clonotype. For the CDR3, the DNA is TGTGCCAGCAGCTTAAGTACGACAGGTGCTAACTATGGCTACACCTTC. It translates to CASSLSTTGANYGYTF. This chain connects TRBV7-2 to TRBJ1-2, with D maybe TRBD1 (6 bases). The CDR3 loop spans 16 amino acids. Trimming pared 2 bases from V and 0 bases from J, leaving 13 bases between. CDR1 SGHTA and CDR2 FQGNSA come from the germline V gene.

The sample holds many counts of this clonotype. The rearrangement uses TRBV7-2 and TRBJ1-2, with TRBD1 matching over 8 bases. With 2 bases clipped from V and 5 bases from J, the junction kept 7 bases outside the gene matches. The CDR3 covers 15 residues. The V gene's germline CDR1 is SGHTA and CDR2 FQGNSA. In DNA form, the CDR3 reads TGTGCCAGCAGCTTAAGTACAGGGGGTTTTTATGGCTACACCTTC. Translated, it gives CASSLSTGGFYGYTF.

This chain links TRBV5-1 with TRBJ1-1; D is unresolved. The germline CDR1 and CDR2 sequences are SGHRS and YFSETQ. The germline V and J ends were trimmed by 0 bases and 2 bases, with 8 bases remaining between them. The CDR3 contains 14 residues. CDR3 loop: CASSLDLINTEAFF. The CDR3 DNA reads as TGCGCCAGCAGCTTGGACCTTATTAACACTGAAGCTTTCTTT.

This clonotype has a handful of counts. The J gene is TRBJ2-3, the V gene TRBV20-1; no clear D gene. Trimming stripped 1 base from V and 1 base from J, with 12 bases between. This CDR3 is built from 15 residues. CDR1 DFQATT and CDR2 SNEGSKA come from the germline V gene (reference sequence). CDR3 bases: TGCAGTGCTAGAGGATCGGCAGGTGGCACAGATACGCAGTATTTT. Protein: CSARGSAGGTDTQYF.

This clonotype was picked up a small number of times. The chain joins TRBV6-2 or TRBV6-3 to TRBJ2-1, with a tentative D call TRBD1 (7 bases). Trimming shortened V by 2 bases and J by 4 bases, and 9 bases separated the two germline ends. This CDR3 comprises 14 residues. Per germline, CDR1 MNHEY and CDR2 SVGEGT. CDR3 residues: CASSYQGGYNEQFF. DNA of the CDR3: TGTGCCAGCAGTTACCAGGGGGGTTACAATGAGCAGTTCTTC.

DNA of the CDR3: TGTGCCAGCAGCCACCCCCCCGGGACGGGACTTCTCTCCGGGGCCAACGTCCTGACTTTC. Its protein is CASSHPPGTGLLSGANVLTF. The chain recombines TRBV7-9 with TRBJ2-6, with D possibly matching TRBD2 (6 bases). V lost 5 bases and J 4 bases, leaving 27 bases between the germline ends. Germline lookup yields CDR1 SEHNR and CDR2 FQNEAQ (reference sequence). The CDR3 totals 20 residues.